This entry lists 21 T cell receptor beta chains sequenced from one sample in a study of blood T cell repertoires in COVID-19. Profiled with immunoSEQ multiplex PCR; TCRdb holds only in-frame clones, not every one. Here the sample spans a few hundred thousand clones, roughly nine tenths being singletons. Material for sequencing was PBMCs or T cells enriched from blood (not recorded which). The receptors were sampled from a woman between 25 and 40 years old who had recovered from COVID-19.

V usage is TRBV4-1 and J usage is TRBJ2-7; 7 nucleotides match TRBD2. Per germline, CDR1 MGHRA and CDR2 YSYEKL. The CDR3 spans 15 residues. V gave up 1 base and J gave up 2 bases; unmatched junction bases: 5. The CDR3 loop reads CASSQAQRGTYEQYF. The CDR3 region has the DNA TGCGCCAGCAGCCAAGCGCAGCGGGGAACCTACGAGCAGTACTTC.

This chain links TRBV5-1 with TRBJ2-1, with 7 bases aligning to TRBD2. CDR3 size: 17 residues. The germline CDR1 and CDR2 sequences are SGHRS and YFSETQ. With 0 bases clipped from V and 2 bases from J, the junction kept 8 bases outside the gene matches. The CDR3 here is CASSLAVSSGPYNEQFF. CDR3 nucleotides: TGCGCCAGCAGCTTGGCCGTATCTAGCGGACCCTACAATGAGCAGTTCTTC.

This clone showed up just once. The chain carries TRBV12-3 or TRBV12-4 and TRBJ1-3; D call uncertain. V was shortened by 5 bases and J by 2 bases, with 4 bases between the two germline ends. The CDR3 totals 12 residues. The CDR3 loop reads CASSLTGNTIYF. CDR3 nucleotide sequence: TGTGCCAGCAGTCTTACTGGAAACACCATATATTTT.

The chain uses TRBV28 and TRBJ1-5; D may be TRBD1 (5 bases). This CDR3 spans 17 amino acids. V was clipped by 1 base and J by 2 bases, with 15 bases between them. Germline V lookup: CDR1 MDHEN, CDR2 SYDVKM. CDR3 loop: CASSLYSRGRGNQPQHF. The CDR3 bases are TGTGCCAGCAGTTTATACTCCCGGGGGAGAGGCAATCAGCCCCAGCATTTT. Variable domain in full (rest from reference TRBV28 and TRBJ1-5): DVKVTQSSRYLVKRTGEKVFLECVQDMDHENMFWYRQDPGLGLRLIYFSYDVKMKEKGDIPEGYSVSREKKERFSLILESASTNQTSMYLCASSLYSRGRGNQPQHFGDGTRLSIL.

V is TRBV28 and J is TRBJ1-5; TRBD1 might be the D (6 bases). The CDR3 contains 17 residues. Germline V gene sequence: CDR1 MDHEN, CDR2 SYDVKM. V was shortened by 4 bases and J by 2 bases, with 18 bases between the two germline ends. CDR3 in DNA: TGTGCCAGCAGTTCGTGGACAGACCCCTGGGGCAATCAGCCCCAGCATTTT. Translation: CASSSWTDPWGNQPQHF.

This chain uses TRBV2 with TRBJ1-4, with D uncertain. This CDR3 region has 12 residues. CDR1 SNHLY and CDR2 FYNNEI come from the germline V gene. V gave up 6 bases and J gave up 8 bases, with 10 bases separating them. Here the CDR3 DNA reads TGTGCCAGCAGGGAGGGTTCGGAAAAACTGTTTTTT. Translated: CASREGSEKLFF.

The rearrangement joins TRBV15 to TRBJ1-4; 11 nucleotides match TRBD1. V lost 5 bases to trimming and J lost 7 bases; unmatched junction nucleotides: 3. CDR3 size: 14 residues. The germline CDR1 and CDR2 sequences are LNHNV and YYDKDF (reference sequence). This CDR3 reads CATSGGQGAEKLFF. DNA for the CDR3: TGTGCCACCAGCGGCGGACAGGGGGCTGAAAAACTGTTTTTT.

On this clone itself: The sample contains more than one DNA sequence encoding this CDR3. The V and J genes are TRBV18 and TRBJ1-2, with D maybe TRBD1 (6 bases). This CDR3 has 14 residues. Germline V gene data show CDR1 as KGHSH and CDR2 as LQKENI. V gave up 4 bases and J gave up 2 bases, with 11 bases separating them. The CDR3 spells CASSRDTSNYGYTF. The CDR3 nucleotides read TGTGCCAGCTCACGGGACACGTCCAACTATGGCTACACCTTC.

This sequence joins TRBV19 and TRBJ1-6, with TRBD1 identical over 9 bases. This CDR3 contains 16 residues. The trim removed 9 bases at V and 7 bases at J, leaving 13 bases unmatched. Germline V gives CDR1 LNHDA, CDR2 SQIVND (reference sequence). The CDR3 is CARIRHRGRRNSPLHF. In DNA, the CDR3 is TGTGCCAGAATTCGACACAGGGGGCGAAGGAATTCACCCCTCCACTTT.

About this clone itself: The junction departs from germline at one end; a sequencing error may be responsible. This chain joins TRBV7-7 and TRBJ2-1; D gene uncertain. Per the germline V gene, CDR1 is SSHAT and CDR2 is FNYEAQ (reference sequence). This CDR3 contains 13 residues. The CDR3 nucleotides read TGTGCTAGCAGCTCGACGGAGTACAATGAGCAGTTCTTC. This encodes CASSSTEYNEQFF.

The chain carries TRBV29-1 and TRBJ1-5; D unresolved. CDR1 is SQVTM and CDR2 is ANQGSEA in the germline V gene. Trimming shortened V by 7 bases and J by 7 bases, and 17 bases separated the two germline ends. The CDR3 contains 13 residues. The CDR3 DNA sequence: TGCAGCGCTGGCCGGGGTCTTGGACAGCCCCAGCATTTT. Protein product: CSAGRGLGQPQHF.

This clone was detected once. The chain employs TRBV4-2 and TRBJ2-7; 14 bases align to TRBD2. This CDR3 comprises 15 residues. Germline V gives CDR1 LGHNA, CDR2 YNFKEQ. Trimming removed 4 bases from V and 2 bases from J; junction bases left unmatched: 1. The CDR3 nucleotides read TGTGCCAGCAGCCGGGGACTAGCGGGGGCCTACGAGCAGTACTTC. Protein sequence: CASSRGLAGAYEQYF.

The chain joins TRBV19 to TRBJ2-3, with 10 nucleotides matching TRBD1. The CDR3 consists of 13 residues. The germline V gene encodes CDR1 LNHDA and CDR2 SQIVND (reference sequence). V was clipped by 9 bases and J by 3 bases; unmatched bases: 3. This chain's CDR3 is CASRTGGTDTQYF. The CDR3, as DNA: TGTGCCAGCAGGACAGGGGGAACAGATACGCAGTATTTT.

This clone was found once. The rearrangement joins TRBV25-1 to TRBJ1-2, with D perhaps TRBD1 (6 bases). From germline, CDR1 is MGHDK and CDR2 SYGVNS. The CDR3 contains 14 residues. Trimming removed 5 bases from V and 4 bases from J, with 14 bases in between. In DNA form, the CDR3 reads TGTGCCAGCAGTCGACAGGACCCTCTCTATGGCTACACCTTC. Protein product: CASSRQDPLYGYTF.

In this sample, this clone turned up once. The V gene is TRBV4-2, the J gene TRBJ1-5; D unclear. Deletions cut 0 bases from V and 6 bases from J, with 15 bases between. CDR1 and CDR2 (germline): LGHNA, YNFKEQ. The CDR3 spans 16 residues. The CDR3 DNA reads TGTGCCAGCAGCCAAGAATATAGTCTCAACGGTCAGCCCCAGCATTTT. Protein product: CASSQEYSLNGQPQHF.

V and J are TRBV9 and TRBJ2-1, with 10 bases aligning to TRBD2. The V gene's germline CDR1 is SGDLS and CDR2 YYNGEE. The CDR3 extends over 18 amino acids. The trim removed 1 base at V and 4 bases at J, leaving 11 bases unmatched. The DNA of the CDR3 is TGTGCCAGCAGCGTATGGGGAACTAGCGGGGAACAATACAATGAGCAGTTCTTC. Protein sequence: CASSVWGTSGEQYNEQFF.

The chain links TRBV6-2 or TRBV6-3 to TRBJ2-1, with 12 bases fitting TRBD2. In germline, CDR1 is MNHEY, CDR2 SVGEGT. The ends lost 2 bases at V and 6 bases at J; junction bases unmatched: 8. This CDR3 region has 17 residues. CDR3 nucleotides: TGTGCCAGCAGTTACGGGGTACTAGCGGGGGGTACCAATGAGCAGTTCTTC. Its protein product is CASSYGVLAGGTNEQFF.

This clone was detected ten times or more. The chain is built from TRBV2 and TRBJ2-7; 8 bases align to TRBD2. The CDR3 covers 13 residues. Per the germline V gene, CDR1 is SNHLY and CDR2 is FYNNEI. V lost 4 bases and J lost 5; bases outside the gene matches: 4. CDR3: CASSVERENEQYF. The CDR3 nucleotides read TGTGCCAGCAGTGTTGAGCGGGAGAACGAGCAGTACTTC.

In its sample, this clone was seen once. V is TRBV18 and J is TRBJ1-1; 7 nucleotides line up with TRBD1. Per germline, CDR1 KGHSH and CDR2 LQKENI. The CDR3 has 14 residues. Trimming at V came to 2 bases and at J to 2 bases, leaving 2 bases not matched to a gene. The CDR3 loop is CASSPGTDNTEAFF. In nucleotides, the CDR3 is TGTGCCAGCTCACCAGGGACAGACAACACTGAAGCTTTCTTT.

This chain links TRBV9 with TRBJ1-2; D remains unclear. V shed 1 base and J shed 6 bases, with 10 bases lying between them. Germline V CDR1 and CDR2: SGDLS, YYNGEE. CDR3 length equals 13 residues. The CDR3 DNA follows: TGTGCCAGCAGCGTACTCCAGAATGATGGCTACACCTTC. Translating gives CASSVLQNDGYTF.

The rearrangement uses TRBV27 and TRBJ2-7; no firm D call. Trimming shortened V by 3 bases and J by 7 bases, and 13 bases separated the two germline ends. Germline assignment: CDR1 MNHEY and CDR2 SMNVEV (reference sequence). CDR3 length equals 13 residues. In DNA form, the CDR3 reads TGTGCCAGCAGTTTGGGTCAAGCGACGGAGCAGTACTTC. Its translation: CASSLGQATEQYF.